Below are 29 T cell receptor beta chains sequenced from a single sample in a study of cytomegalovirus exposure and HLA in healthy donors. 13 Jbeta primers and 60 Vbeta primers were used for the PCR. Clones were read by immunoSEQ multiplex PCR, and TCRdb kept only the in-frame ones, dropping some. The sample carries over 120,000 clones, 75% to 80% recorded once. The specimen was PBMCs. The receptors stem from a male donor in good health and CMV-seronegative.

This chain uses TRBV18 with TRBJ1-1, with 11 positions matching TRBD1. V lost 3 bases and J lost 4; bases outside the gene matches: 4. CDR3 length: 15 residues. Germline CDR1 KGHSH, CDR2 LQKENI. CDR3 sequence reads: CASSPTGTGGTEAFF. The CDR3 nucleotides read TGTGCCAGCTCACCTACCGGGACAGGGGGCACTGAAGCTTTCTTT.

CDR3 protein: CASSIAGTVNTEAFF. The CDR3 coding sequence is TGTGCCAGTAGTATCGCCGGGACAGTGAACACTGAAGCTTTCTTT. The V and J genes are TRBV19 and TRBJ1-1; TRBD1 agrees at 7 bases. Germline V gene data show CDR1 as LNHDA and CDR2 as SQIVND (reference sequence). This CDR3 is built from 15 residues. J gave up 0 bases and V 3 bases, and 4 bases lay outside the gene matches.

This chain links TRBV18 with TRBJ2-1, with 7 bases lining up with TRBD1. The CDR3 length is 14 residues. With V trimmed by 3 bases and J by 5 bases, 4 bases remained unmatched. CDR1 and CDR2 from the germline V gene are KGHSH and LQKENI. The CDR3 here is CASSPSTGNNEQFF. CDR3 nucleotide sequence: TGTGCCAGCTCACCGTCGACAGGGAACAATGAGCAGTTCTTC.

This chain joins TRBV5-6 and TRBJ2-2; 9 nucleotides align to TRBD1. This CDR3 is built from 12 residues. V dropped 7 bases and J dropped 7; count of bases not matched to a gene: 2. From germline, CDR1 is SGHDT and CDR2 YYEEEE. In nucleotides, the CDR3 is TGTGCCAGCGGACAGGGGAACGGGGAGCTGTTTTTT. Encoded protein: CASGQGNGELFF.

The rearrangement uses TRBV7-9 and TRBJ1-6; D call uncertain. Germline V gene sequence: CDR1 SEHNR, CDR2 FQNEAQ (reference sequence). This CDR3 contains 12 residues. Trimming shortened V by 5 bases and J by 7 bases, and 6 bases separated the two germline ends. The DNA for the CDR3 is TGTGCCAGCAGCCTCAGGAATTCACCCCTCCACTTT. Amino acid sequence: CASSLRNSPLHF.

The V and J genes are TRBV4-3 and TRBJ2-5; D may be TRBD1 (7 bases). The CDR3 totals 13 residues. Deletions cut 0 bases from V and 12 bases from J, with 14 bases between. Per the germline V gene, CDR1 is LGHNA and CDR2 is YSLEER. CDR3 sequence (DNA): TGCGCCAGCAGCCAAGACCCCAGGGGGACTGAGTACTTC. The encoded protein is CASSQDPRGTEYF.

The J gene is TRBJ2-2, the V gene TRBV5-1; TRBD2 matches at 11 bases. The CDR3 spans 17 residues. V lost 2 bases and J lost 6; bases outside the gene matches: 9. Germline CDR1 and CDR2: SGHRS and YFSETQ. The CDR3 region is CASSFFTSGGGAGELFF. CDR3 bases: TGCGCCAGCAGCTTCTTTACTAGCGGGGGAGGCGCCGGGGAGCTGTTTTTT.

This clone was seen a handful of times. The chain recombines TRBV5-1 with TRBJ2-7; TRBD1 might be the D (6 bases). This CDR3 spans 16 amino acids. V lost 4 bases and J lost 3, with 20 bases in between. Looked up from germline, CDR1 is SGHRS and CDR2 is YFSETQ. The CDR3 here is CASSPDPSTGIYEQYF. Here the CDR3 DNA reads TGCGCCAGCAGCCCCGATCCATCTACAGGGATCTACGAGCAGTACTTC.

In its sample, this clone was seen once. The chain's CDR3 is CASSAGTSGGNIQYF. DNA of the CDR3: TGCGCCAGCAGCGCCGGGACTAGCGGGGGAAACATTCAGTACTTC. The chain couples TRBV5-1 to TRBJ2-4; 14 positions match TRBD2. With V trimmed by 4 bases and J by 6 bases, 3 bases remained unmatched. The germline CDR1 and CDR2 sequences are SGHRS and YFSETQ. The CDR3 totals 15 residues. Based on the CDR3 plus reference TRBV5-1 and TRBJ2-4, the full variable domain is KAGVTQTPRYLIKTRGQQVTLSCSPISGHRSVSWYQQTPGQGLQFLFEYFSETQRNKGNFPGRFSGRQFSNSRSEMNVSTLELGDSALYLCASSAGTSGGNIQYFGAGTRLSVL.

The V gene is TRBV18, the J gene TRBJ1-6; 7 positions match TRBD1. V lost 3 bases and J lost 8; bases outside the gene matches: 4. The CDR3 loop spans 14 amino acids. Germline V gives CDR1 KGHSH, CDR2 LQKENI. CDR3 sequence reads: CASSPTTGDSPLHF. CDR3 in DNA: TGTGCCAGCTCACCGACAACAGGGGATTCACCCCTCCACTTT.

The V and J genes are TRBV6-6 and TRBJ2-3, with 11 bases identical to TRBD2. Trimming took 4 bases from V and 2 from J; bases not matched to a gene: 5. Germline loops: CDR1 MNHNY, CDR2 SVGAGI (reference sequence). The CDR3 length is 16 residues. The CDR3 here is CASSFETSGVTDTQYF. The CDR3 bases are TGTGCCAGCAGTTTCGAGACTAGCGGGGTCACAGATACGCAGTATTTT.

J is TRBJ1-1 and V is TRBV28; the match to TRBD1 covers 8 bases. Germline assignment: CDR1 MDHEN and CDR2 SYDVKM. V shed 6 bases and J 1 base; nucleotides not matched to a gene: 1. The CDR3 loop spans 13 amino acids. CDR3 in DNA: TGTGCCAGCAGAGGACAGGGGAACACTGAAGCTTTCTTT. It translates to CASRGQGNTEAFF.

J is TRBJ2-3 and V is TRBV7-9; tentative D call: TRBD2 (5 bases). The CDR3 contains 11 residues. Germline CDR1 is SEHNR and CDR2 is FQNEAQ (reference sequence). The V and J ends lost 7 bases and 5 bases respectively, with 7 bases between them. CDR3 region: CASTGLDTQYF. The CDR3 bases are TGTGCCAGCACTGGACTAGATACGCAGTATTTT.

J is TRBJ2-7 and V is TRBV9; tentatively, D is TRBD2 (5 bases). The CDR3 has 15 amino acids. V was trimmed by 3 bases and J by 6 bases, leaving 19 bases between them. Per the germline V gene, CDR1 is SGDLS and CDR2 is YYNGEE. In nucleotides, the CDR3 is TGTGCCAGCAGCGCCGAGGGTGTGGGGTTTCTCGAGCAGTACTTC. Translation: CASSAEGVGFLEQYF. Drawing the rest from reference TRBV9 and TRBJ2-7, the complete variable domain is DSGVTQTPKHLITATGQRVTLRCSPRSGDLSVYWYQQSLDQGLQFLIQYYNGEERAKGNILERFSAQQFPDLHSELNLSSLELGDSALYFCASSAEGVGFLEQYFGPGTRLTVT.

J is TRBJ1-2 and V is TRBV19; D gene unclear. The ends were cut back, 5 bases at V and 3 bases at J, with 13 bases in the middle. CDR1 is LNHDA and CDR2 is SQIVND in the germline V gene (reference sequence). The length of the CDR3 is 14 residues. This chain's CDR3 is CASSFPGSYYGYTF. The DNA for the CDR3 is TGTGCCAGTAGTTTCCCGGGATCTTACTATGGCTACACCTTC.

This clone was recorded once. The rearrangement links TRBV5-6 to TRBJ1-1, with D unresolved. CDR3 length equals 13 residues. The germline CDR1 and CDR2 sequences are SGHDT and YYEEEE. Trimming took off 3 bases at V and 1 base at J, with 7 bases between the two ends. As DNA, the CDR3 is TGTGCCAGCAGCTCGAGGTGGAACACTGAAGCTTTCTTT. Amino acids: CASSSRWNTEAFF.

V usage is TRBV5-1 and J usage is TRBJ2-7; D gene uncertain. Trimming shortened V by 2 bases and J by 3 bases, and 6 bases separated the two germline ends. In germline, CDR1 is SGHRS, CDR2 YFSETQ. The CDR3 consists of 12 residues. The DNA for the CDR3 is TGCGCCAGCAGCTTCGTAGACTACGAGCAGTACTTC. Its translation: CASSFVDYEQYF.

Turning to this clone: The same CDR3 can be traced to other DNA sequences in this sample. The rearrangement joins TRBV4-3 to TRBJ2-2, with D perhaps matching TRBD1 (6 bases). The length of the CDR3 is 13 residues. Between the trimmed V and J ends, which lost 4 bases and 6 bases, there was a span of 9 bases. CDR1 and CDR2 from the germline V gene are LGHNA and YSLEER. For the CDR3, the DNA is TGCGCCAGCAGCCTACAGGGTTCCGGGGAGCTGTTTTTT. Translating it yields CASSLQGSGELFF.

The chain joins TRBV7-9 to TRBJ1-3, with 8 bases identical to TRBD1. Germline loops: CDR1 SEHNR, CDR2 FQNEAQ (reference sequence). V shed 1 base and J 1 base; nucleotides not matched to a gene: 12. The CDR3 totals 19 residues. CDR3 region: CASSLGLARQGKSGNTIYF. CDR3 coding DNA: TGTGCCAGCAGCTTAGGGTTGGCGCGACAGGGGAAATCTGGAAACACCATATATTTT. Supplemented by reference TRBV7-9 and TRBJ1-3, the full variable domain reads DTGVSQNPRHKITKRGQNVTFRCDPISEHNRLYWYRQTLGQGPEFLTYFQNEAQLEKSRLLSDRFSAERPKGSFSTLEIQRTEQGDSAMYLCASSLGLARQGKSGNTIYFGEGSWLTVV.

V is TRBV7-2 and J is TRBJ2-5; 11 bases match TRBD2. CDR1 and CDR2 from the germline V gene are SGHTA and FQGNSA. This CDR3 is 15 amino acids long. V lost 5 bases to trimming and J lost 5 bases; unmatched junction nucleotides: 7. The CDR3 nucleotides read TGTGCCAGCAGCATGGTAGCGGGGGGGCCGGAGACCCAGTACTTC. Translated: CASSMVAGGPETQYF.

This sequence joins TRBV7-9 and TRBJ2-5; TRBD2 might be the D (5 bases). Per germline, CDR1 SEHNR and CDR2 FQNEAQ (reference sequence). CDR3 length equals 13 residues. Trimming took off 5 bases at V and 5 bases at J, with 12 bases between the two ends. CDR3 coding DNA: TGTGCCAGCAGCCAGGCGGGTCCGGAGACCCAGTACTTC. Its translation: CASSQAGPETQYF.

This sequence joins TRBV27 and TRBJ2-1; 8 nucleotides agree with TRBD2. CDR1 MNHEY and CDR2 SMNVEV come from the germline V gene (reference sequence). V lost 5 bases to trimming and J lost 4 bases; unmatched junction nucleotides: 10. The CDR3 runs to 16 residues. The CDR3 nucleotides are TGTGCCAGCAGTCTCATGGCCAGCGGGGGATACAATGAGCAGTTCTTC. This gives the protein CASSLMASGGYNEQFF.

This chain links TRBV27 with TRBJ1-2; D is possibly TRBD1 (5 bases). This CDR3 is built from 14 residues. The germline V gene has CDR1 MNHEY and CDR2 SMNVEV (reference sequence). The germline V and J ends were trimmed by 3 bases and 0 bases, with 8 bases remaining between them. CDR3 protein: CASSFQGANYGYTF. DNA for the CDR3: TGTGCCAGCAGTTTCCAAGGGGCTAACTATGGCTACACCTTC.

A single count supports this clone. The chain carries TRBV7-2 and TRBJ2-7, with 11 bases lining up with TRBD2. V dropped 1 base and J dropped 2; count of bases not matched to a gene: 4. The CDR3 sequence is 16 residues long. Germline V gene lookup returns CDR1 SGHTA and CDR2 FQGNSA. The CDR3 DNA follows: TGTGCCAGCAGCTTAGGAGGGACTAGCGGAACCTACGAGCAGTACTTC. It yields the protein CASSLGGTSGTYEQYF.

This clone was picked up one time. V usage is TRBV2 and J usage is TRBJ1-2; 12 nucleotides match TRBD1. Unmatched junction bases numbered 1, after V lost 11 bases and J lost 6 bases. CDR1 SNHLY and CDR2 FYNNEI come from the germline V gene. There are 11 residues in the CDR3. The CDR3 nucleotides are TGTGCCGGGACAGGGGGCAATGGCTACACCTTC. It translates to CAGTGGNGYTF.

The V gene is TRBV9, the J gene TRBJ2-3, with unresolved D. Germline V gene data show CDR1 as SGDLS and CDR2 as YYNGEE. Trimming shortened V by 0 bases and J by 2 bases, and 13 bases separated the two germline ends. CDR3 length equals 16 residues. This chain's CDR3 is CASSVETAVSTDTQYF. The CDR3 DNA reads TGTGCCAGCAGCGTAGAAACAGCCGTGTCCACAGATACGCAGTATTTT.

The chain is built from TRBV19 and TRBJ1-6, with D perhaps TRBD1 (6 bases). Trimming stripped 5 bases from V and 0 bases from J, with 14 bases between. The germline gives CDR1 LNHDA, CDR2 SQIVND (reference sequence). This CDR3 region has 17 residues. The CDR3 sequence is CASSATTGYSYNSPLHF. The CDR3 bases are TGTGCCAGTAGTGCTACCACAGGGTACTCCTATAATTCACCCCTCCACTTT.

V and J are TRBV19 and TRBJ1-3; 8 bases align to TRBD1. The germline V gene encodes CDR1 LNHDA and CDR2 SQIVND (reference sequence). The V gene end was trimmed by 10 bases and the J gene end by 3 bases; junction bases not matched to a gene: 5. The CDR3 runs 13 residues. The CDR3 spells CATKQGGGNTIYF. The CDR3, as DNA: TGTGCCACCAAACAGGGGGGTGGAAACACCATATATTTT.

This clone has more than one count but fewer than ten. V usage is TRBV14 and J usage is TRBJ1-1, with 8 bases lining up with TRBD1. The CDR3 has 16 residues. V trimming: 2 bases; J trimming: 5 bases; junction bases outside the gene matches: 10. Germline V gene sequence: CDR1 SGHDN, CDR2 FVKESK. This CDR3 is CASSQRPGGARTEAFF. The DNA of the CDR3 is TGTGCCAGCAGCCAAAGGCCAGGGGGCGCGAGGACTGAAGCTTTCTTT.